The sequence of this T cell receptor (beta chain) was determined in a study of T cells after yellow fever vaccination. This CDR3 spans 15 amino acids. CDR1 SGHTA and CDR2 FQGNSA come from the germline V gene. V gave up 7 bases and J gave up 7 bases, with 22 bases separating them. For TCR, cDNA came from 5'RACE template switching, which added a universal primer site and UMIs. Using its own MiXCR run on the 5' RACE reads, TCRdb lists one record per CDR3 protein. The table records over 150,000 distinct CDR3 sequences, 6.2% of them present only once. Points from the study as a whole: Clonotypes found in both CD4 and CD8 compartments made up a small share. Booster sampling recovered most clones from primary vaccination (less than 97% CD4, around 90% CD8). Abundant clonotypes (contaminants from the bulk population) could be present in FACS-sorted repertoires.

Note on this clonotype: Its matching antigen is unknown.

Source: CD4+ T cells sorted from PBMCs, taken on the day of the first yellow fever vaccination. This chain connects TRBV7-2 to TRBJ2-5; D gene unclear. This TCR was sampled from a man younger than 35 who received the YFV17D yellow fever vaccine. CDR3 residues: CASTNPLGRLATQYF. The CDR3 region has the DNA TGTGCCAGCACCAATCCCCTAGGGCGGCTGGCGACCCAGTACTTC.